A single sample gave rise to the 6 T cell receptor beta chains below, sequenced in a study of type 1 and type 2 diabetes patients. Genomic DNA was the PCR template. The TCR beta CDR3 region was amplified using 30 forward and 13 reverse primers. TCRdb reprocessed the multiplex PCR reads via MiXCR and lists one record per CDR3 protein. This sample has 250,000 to 300,000 distinct CDR3 sequences, with roughly 50% found just once. Sequenced sample: peripheral blood mononuclear cells (PBMCs). These receptors came from a man between 18 and 29 years old with type 2 diabetes.

This rearrangement joins TRBV4-1 to TRBJ2-3; 9 nucleotides match TRBD2. V lost 2 bases, J lost 2 bases, and 11 bases stayed unmatched. Germline assignment: CDR1 MGHRA and CDR2 YSYEKL. CDR3 length equals 18 residues. The CDR3 loop is CASSQQALAGALTDTQYF. CDR3 nucleotide sequence: TGCGCCAGCAGCCAACAAGCCTTAGCGGGAGCCCTCACAGATACGCAGTATTTT.

J is TRBJ2-6 and V is TRBV25-1; D not certain. Germline V gene lookup returns CDR1 MGHDK and CDR2 SYGVNS. The CDR3 is 15 residues long. The ends were cut back, 6 bases at V and 0 bases at J, with 9 bases in the middle. CDR3 region: CASSTQLSGANVLTF. CDR3 in DNA: TGTGCCAGCAGCACCCAACTCTCTGGGGCCAACGTCCTGACTTTC.

Remarks on this clonotype: The CDR3 ends on some other residue instead of the conserved phenylalanine or tryptophan, so this is likely a read error. The V and J genes are TRBV7-2 and TRBJ2-5; 13 nucleotides agree with TRBD2. The end of the DNA aligns better with TRBJ2-1, so the J call may be wrong. Germline CDR1 reads SGHTA; CDR2 reads FQGNSA. This CDR3 has 15 residues. CDR3 sequence reads: CASSIGLAGANEQFI. CDR3 in DNA: TGTGCCAGCAGCATCGGACTAGCGGGAGCGAATGAGCAGTTCATC.

The chain has TRBV20-1 and TRBJ2-2; D is unclear. Germline V CDR1 and CDR2: DFQATT, SNEGSKA (reference sequence). The CDR3 length is 13 residues. V dropped 2 bases and J dropped 4 bases, with 8 bases sitting between them. The CDR3 region is CSARRQTTGELFF. The CDR3 nucleotides are TGCAGTGCTAGACGGCAGACCACCGGGGAGCTGTTTTTT.

This chain connects TRBV9 to TRBJ2-1; 8 bases align to TRBD2. Germline CDR1 and CDR2: SGDLS and YYNGEE. The V and J ends lost 4 bases and 8 bases, in that order; junction bases with no gene match: 5. The CDR3 sequence is 13 residues long. CDR3 in DNA: TGTGCCAGCAGCTCGGGAGGGCGCGATGAGCAGTTCTTC. This sequence encodes CASSSGGRDEQFF.

This clonotype was observed a single time. The rearrangement links TRBV19 to TRBJ1-2; TRBD1 agrees at 7 bases. After removal of 1 base from V and 6 bases from J, the junction contained 2 bases not matched to a gene. This CDR3 region has 13 residues. The germline V gene encodes CDR1 LNHDA and CDR2 SQIVND (reference sequence). In DNA form, the CDR3 reads TGTGCCAGTAGTATAGCCAGGGGGGATGGCTACACCTTC. Protein: CASSIARGDGYTF.